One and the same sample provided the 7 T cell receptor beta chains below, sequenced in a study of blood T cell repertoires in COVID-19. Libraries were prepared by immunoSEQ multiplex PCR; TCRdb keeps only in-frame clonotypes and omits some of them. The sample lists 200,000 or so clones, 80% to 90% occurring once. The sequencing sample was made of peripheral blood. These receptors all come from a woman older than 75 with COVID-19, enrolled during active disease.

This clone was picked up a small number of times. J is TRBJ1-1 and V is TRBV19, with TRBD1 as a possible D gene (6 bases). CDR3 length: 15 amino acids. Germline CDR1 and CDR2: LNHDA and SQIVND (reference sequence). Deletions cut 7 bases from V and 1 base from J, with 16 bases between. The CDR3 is CASIPVDRKNTEAFF. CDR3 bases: TGTGCCAGTATCCCGGTTGACAGGAAGAACACTGAAGCTTTCTTT.

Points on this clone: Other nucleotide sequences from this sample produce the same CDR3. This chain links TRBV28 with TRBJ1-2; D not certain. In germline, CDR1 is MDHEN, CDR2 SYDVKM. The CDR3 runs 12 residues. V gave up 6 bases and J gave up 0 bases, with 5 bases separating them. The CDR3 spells CASSVTNYGYTF. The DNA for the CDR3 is TGTGCCAGCAGCGTAACTAACTATGGCTACACCTTC.

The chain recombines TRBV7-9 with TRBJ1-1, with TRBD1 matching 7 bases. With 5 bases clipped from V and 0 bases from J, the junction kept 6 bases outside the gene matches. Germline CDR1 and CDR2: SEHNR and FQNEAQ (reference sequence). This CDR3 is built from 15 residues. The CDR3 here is CASSGRQGLNTEAFF. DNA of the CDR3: TGTGCCAGCAGCGGTCGACAGGGTTTGAACACTGAAGCTTTCTTT.

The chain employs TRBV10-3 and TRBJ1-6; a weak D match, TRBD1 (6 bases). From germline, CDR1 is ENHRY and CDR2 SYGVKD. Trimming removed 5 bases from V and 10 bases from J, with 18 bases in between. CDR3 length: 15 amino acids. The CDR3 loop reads CAISPDRANESPLHF. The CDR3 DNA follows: TGTGCCATCAGTCCGGACAGAGCGAACGAATCACCCCTCCACTTT.

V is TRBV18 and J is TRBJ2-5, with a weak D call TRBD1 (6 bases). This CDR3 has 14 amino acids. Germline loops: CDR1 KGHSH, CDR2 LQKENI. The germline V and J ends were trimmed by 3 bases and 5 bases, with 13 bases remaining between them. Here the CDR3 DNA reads TGTGCCAGCTCACCCGGACAGCCTGGGGAGACCCAGTACTTC. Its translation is CASSPGQPGETQYF.

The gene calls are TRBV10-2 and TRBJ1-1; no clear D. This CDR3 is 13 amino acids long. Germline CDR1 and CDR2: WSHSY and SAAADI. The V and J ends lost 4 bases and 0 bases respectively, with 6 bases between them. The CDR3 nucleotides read TGCGCCAGCAGTGCTGGCATGAACACTGAAGCTTTCTTT. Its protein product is CASSAGMNTEAFF.

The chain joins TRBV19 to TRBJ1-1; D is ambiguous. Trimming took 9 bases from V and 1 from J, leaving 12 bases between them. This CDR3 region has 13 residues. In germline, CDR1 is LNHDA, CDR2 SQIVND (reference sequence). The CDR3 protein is CASTVTPNTEAFF. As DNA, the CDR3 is TGTGCCAGCACAGTCACACCGAACACTGAAGCTTTCTTT.